The 7 T cell receptor beta chains below all came from one sample that was sequenced in a study of T cell repertoires in cytomegalovirus infection. Antigen specificity for these receptors is unknown. TCRdb ran MiXCR on the reads and lists one entry per CDR3 protein. The sample contains 55,000 to 70,000 distinct CDR3 sequences, under 25% of which appear only once. The sequencing input was PBMCs, sequenced either directly or after in vitro stimulation (not recorded which). The receptors derive from a human donor in good health (CMV status not recorded). Some clones in this sample may be carry-over from other donors' samples.

This clonotype was seen a few times. This rearrangement joins TRBV28 to TRBJ2-5; unclear D gene. The CDR3 totals 12 residues. Germline V gene lookup returns CDR1 MDHEN and CDR2 SYDVKM. V was clipped by 3 bases and J by 5 bases, with 7 bases between them. The CDR3 here is CASSFGSETQYF. The CDR3 DNA reads as TGTGCCAGCAGTTTCGGGTCGGAGACCCAGTACTTC.

The V gene is TRBV7-6, the J gene TRBJ2-4, with D possibly matching TRBD1 (6 bases). V was trimmed by 7 bases and J by 6 bases, leaving 13 bases between them. The germline gives CDR1 SGHVS, CDR2 FNYEAQ. The CDR3 consists of 13 residues. The CDR3 spells CASTYDRLNIQYF. The CDR3 DNA follows: TGTGCCAGCACATACGACAGGTTAAACATTCAGTACTTC.

The chain recombines TRBV9 with TRBJ1-2, with TRBD1 matching 8 bases. The CDR3 contains 15 residues. Germline V lookup: CDR1 SGDLS, CDR2 YYNGEE. J was trimmed by 3 bases and V by 0 bases; bases with no gene match: 4. CDR3 loop: CASSVDNRGDYGYTF. CDR3 nucleotides: TGTGCCAGCAGCGTAGATAACAGGGGGGACTATGGCTACACCTTC.

This clonotype was counted a single time. The chain is built from TRBV5-4 and TRBJ1-3; weak D call: TRBD1 (6 bases). CDR3 size: 17 residues. V lost 1 base and J lost 0, with 14 bases in between. In germline, CDR1 is SGHNT, CDR2 YYREEE (reference sequence). The CDR3 here is CASSLPAGGPSGNTIYF. DNA for the CDR3: TGTGCCAGCAGCTTGCCAGCGGGGGGGCCCTCTGGAAACACCATATATTTT.

This clonotype was seen only a few times. CDR3 sequence (DNA): TGTGCCAGCAGCCCCGGGGGGAGCAGCACCGGGGAGCTGTTTTTT. Protein sequence: CASSPGGSSTGELFF. This chain uses TRBV12-3 or TRBV12-4 with TRBJ2-2; the match to TRBD2 covers 7 bases. The V segment lost 6 bases and the J segment 4 bases; nucleotides outside the gene matches: 8. The CDR3 contains 15 residues.

This clonotype has a count of ten or more. The chain recombines TRBV7-2 with TRBJ2-7, with TRBD2 matching over 11 bases. Germline CDR1 reads SGHTA; CDR2 reads FQGNSA. This CDR3 is built from 16 residues. Trimming removed 5 bases from V and 5 bases from J; junction bases left unmatched: 11. The CDR3 DNA follows: TGTGCCAGCAGCCGAGGGGGGACTAGCGGTAGAGACGAGCAGTACGTC. Protein: CASSRGGTSGRDEQYV.

This clonotype was counted at least ten times. The chain joins TRBV7-2 to TRBJ2-7; TRBD1 matches 11 bases. J was trimmed by 0 bases and V by 0 bases; bases with no gene match: 1. Germline CDR1 is SGHTA and CDR2 is FQGNSA. The CDR3 spans 16 residues. CDR3 coding DNA: TGTGCCAGCAGCTTAGCGGGGACAGGGGGCTCCTACGAGCAGTACTTC. The encoded protein is CASSLAGTGGSYEQYF.